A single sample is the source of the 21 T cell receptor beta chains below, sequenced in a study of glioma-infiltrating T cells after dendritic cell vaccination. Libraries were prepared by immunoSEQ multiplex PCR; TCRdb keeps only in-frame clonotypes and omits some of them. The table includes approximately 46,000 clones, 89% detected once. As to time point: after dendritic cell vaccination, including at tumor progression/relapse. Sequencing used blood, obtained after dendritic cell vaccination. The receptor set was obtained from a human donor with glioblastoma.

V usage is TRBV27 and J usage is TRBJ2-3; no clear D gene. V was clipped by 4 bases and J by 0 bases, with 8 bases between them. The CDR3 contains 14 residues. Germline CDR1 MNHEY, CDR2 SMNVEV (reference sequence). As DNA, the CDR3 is TGTGCCAGCAGTTCCCAATTTAGCACAGATACGCAGTATTTT. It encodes CASSSQFSTDTQYF.

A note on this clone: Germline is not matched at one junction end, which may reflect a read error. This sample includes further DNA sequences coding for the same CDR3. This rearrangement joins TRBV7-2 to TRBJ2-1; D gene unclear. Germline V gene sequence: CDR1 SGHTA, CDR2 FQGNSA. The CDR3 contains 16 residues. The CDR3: CASSLGGTHSYNEQFF. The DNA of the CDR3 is TGTGCCAGCAGCTTAGGAGGCACCCACTCCTACAATGAACAGTTCTTC.

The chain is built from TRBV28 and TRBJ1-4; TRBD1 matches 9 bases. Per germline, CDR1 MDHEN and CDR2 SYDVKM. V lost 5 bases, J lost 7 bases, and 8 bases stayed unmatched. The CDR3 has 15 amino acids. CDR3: CASSLIQGAGEKLFF. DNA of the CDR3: TGTGCCAGCAGTCTTATACAGGGGGCAGGTGAAAAACTGTTTTTT.

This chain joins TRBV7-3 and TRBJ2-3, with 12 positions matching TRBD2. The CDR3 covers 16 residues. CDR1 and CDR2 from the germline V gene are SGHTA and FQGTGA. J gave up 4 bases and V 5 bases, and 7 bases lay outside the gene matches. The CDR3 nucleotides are TGTGCCAGCAGCCAAGGACTAGCGGGATATGCAGATACGCAGTATTTT. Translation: CASSQGLAGYADTQYF.

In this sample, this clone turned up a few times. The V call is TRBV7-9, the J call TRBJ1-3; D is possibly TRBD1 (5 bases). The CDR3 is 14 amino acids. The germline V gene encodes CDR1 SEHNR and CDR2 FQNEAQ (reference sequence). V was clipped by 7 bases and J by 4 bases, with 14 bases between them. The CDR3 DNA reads TGTGCCAGCAAGTCCACAGGAAAAGGAAACACCATATATTTT. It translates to CASKSTGKGNTIYF.

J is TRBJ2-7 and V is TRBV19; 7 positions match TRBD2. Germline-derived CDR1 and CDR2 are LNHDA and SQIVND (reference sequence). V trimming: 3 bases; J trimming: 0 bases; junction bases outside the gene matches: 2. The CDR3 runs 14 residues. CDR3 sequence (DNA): TGTGCCAGTAGTATTGGCGGGAGCTCCTACGAGCAGTACTTC. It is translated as CASSIGGSSYEQYF.

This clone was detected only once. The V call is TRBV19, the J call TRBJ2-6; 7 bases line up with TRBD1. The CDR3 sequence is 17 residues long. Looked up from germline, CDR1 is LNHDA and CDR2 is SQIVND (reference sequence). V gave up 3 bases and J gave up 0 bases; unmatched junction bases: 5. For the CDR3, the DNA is TGTGCCAGTAGTATTGGGACAGTTTTCTCTGGGGCCAACGTCCTGACTTTC. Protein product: CASSIGTVFSGANVLTF. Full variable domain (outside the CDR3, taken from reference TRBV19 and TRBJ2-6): DGGITQSPKYLFRKEGQNVTLSCEQNLNHDAMYWYRQDPGQGLRLIYYSQIVNDFQKGDIAEGYSVSREKKESFPLTVTSAQKNPTAFYLCASSIGTVFSGANVLTFGAGSRLTVL.

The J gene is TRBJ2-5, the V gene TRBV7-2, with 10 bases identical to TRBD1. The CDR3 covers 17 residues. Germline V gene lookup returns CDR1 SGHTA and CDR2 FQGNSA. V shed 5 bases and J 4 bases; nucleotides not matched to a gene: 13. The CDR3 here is CASSLRVGGQGIETQYF. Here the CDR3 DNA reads TGTGCCAGCAGCCTCAGGGTGGGGGGACAGGGGATAGAGACCCAGTACTTC.

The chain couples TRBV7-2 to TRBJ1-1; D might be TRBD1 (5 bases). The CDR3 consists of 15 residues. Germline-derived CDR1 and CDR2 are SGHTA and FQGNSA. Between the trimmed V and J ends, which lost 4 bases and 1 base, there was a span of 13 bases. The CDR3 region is CASSSFSGGNTEAFF. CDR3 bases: TGTGCCAGCAGCTCCTTTTCCGGGGGGAACACTGAAGCTTTCTTT.

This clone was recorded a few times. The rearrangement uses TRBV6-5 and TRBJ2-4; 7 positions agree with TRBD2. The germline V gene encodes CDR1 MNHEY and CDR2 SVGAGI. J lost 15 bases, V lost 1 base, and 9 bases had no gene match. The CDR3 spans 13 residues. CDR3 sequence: CASSYFSSGRWYF. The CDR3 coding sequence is TGTGCCAGCAGTTACTTCTCTAGCGGAAGGTGGTACTTC.

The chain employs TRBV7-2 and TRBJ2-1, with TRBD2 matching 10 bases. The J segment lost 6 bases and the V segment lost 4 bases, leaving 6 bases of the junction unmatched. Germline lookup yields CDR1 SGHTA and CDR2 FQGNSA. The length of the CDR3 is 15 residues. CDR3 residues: CASSSTSGKGNEQFF. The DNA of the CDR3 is TGTGCCAGCAGCTCCACTAGCGGGAAGGGCAATGAGCAGTTCTTC. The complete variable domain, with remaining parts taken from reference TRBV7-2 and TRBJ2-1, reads GAGVSQSPSNKVTEKGKDVELRCDPISGHTALYWYRQSLGQGLEFLIYFQGNSAPDKSGLPSDRFSAERTGGSVSTLTIQRTQQEDSAVYLCASSSTSGKGNEQFFGPGTRLTVL.

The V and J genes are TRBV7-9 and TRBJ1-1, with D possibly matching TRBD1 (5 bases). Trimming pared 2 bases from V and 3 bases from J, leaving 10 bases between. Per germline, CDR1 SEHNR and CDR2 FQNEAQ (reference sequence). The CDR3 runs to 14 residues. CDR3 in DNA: TGTGCCAGCAGCTTATATGGCAGGGACACTGAAGCTTTCTTT. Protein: CASSLYGRDTEAFF.

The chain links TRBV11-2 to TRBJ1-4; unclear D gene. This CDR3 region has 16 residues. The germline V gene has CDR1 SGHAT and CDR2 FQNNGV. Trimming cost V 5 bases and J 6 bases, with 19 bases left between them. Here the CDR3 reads CASSLRTGWGDEKLFF. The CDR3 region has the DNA TGTGCCAGCAGCCTGAGGACGGGGTGGGGAGATGAAAAACTGTTTTTT. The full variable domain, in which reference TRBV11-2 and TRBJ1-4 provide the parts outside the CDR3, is EAGVAQSPRYKIIEKRQSVAFWCNPISGHATLYWYQQILGQGPKLLIQFQNNGVVDDSQLPKDRFSAERLKGVDSTLKIQPAKLEDSAVYLCASSLRTGWGDEKLFFGSGTQLSVL.

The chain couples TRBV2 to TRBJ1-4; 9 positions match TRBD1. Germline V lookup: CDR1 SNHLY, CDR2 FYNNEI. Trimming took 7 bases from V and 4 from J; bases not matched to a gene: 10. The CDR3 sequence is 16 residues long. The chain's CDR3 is CASTRLTGGGNEKLFF. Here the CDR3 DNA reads TGTGCCAGCACCCGTTTGACAGGGGGGGGTAATGAAAAACTGTTTTTT.

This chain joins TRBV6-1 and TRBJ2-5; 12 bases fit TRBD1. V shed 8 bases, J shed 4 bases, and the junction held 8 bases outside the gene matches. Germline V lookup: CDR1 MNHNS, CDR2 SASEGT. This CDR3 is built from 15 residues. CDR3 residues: CASGRDRGLRETQYF. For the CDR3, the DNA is TGTGCCAGCGGGAGGGACAGGGGGCTGCGAGAGACCCAGTACTTC.

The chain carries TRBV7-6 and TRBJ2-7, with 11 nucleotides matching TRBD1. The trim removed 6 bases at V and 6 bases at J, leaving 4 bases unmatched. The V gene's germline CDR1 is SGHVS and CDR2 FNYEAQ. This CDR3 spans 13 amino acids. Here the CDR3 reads CASSRTGGSEQYF. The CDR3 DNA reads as TGTGCCAGCAGTCGGACAGGGGGCAGCGAGCAGTACTTC.

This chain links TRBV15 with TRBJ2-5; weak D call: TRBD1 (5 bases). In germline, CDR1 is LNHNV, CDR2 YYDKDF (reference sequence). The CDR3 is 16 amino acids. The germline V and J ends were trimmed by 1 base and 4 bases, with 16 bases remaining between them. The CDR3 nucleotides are TGTGCCACCAGCAGAGTAAGGCAGGGTGGGCGAGAGACCCAGTACTTC. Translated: CATSRVRQGGRETQYF.

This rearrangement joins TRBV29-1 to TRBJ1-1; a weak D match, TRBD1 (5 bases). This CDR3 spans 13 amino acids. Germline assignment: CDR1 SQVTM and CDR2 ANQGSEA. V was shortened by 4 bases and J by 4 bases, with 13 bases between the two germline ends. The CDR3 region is CSVVRQTSTEAFF. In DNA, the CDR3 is TGCAGCGTTGTTAGACAGACTTCCACTGAAGCTTTCTTT. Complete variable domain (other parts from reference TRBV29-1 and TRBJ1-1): SAVISQKPSRDICQRGTSLTIQCQVDSQVTMMFWYRQQPGQSLTLIATANQGSEATYESGFVIDKFPISRPNLTFSTLTVSNMSPEDSSIYLCSVVRQTSTEAFFGQGTRLTVV.

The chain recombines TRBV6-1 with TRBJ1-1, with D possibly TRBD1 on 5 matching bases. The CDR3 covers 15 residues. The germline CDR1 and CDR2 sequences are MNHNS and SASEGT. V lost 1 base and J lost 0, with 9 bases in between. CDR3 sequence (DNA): TGTGCCAGCAGTGAAGGACAGCCAGTGAACACTGAAGCTTTCTTT. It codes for CASSEGQPVNTEAFF.

CDR3 bases: TGTGCCAGCAGGGCGACTAGCGGGAGAGAGACCCAGTACTTC. It encodes CASRATSGRETQYF. V is TRBV2 and J is TRBJ2-5; 12 bases are a match to TRBD2. The junction had 3 bases not matched to a gene; V was cut back by 6 bases and J by 4 bases. CDR3 length equals 14 residues. Germline-derived CDR1 and CDR2 are SNHLY and FYNNEI.

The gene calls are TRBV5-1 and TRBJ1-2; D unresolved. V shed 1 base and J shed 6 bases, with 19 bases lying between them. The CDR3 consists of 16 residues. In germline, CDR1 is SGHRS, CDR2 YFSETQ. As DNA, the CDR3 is TGCGCCAGCAGCTTGAATCGGGATCGGGTGTTCCATGGCTACACCTTC. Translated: CASSLNRDRVFHGYTF.